This TCR beta chain is from a study of Ad26.COV2.S vaccination and SARS-CoV-2 variants (dated by TCRdb to about 2021). As for the study more broadly: Donors in the vaccine arm were drawn from COV1001, a phase I-IIa trial of Ad26.COV2.S in healthy adults that was multicentre, randomized, double-blind and placebo-controlled. Investigators did not know the trial group allocation while performing experiments and assessing outcomes. Ad26.COV2.S was administered intramuscularly at 5 x 10^10 or 1 x 10^11 viral particles, either as a single shot or as two shots given 56 days apart. A total of 32 samples were included in the TCR-sequenced set, comprising roughly 19 Ad26.COV2.S vaccine recipients, 5 placebo recipients and 8 SARS-CoV-2 convalescent individuals. TCRbeta repertoire sequencing was used to assess the specificity and breadth of SARS-CoV-2-reactive T cell receptors after Ad26.COV2.S vaccination. Trial participants were randomized into five groups of five, in which low-dose or high-dose Ad26.COV2.S was given once or twice, or placebo was given on both occasions. Study-wide conclusions, independent of this receptor: The study was not powered to compare responses between vaccine doses or regimens. Compared with placebo recipients, Ad26.COV2.S recipients showed higher spike-specific TCR breadth (P = 0.0014). After vaccination, spike-specific CD8+ and CD4+ T cell responses were reported to show substantial breadth. It was noted by the authors that total T cell responses may have been underestimated by the TCR breadth and depth analyses. Vaccine and placebo recipients had similar non-spike TCR breadth, a finding consistent with the vaccine containing only spike.

Remarks on this clone: Its antigen is still unknown. Base quality data are lacking; no much larger clone is found one base away.

There are 16 amino acids in the CDR3, from cysteine to phenylalanine inclusive. Only the CDR3 region is kept as DNA, spanning 48 bases read in frame from base 1. Compared with germline, V lacks 6 bases and J lacks 2 bases; bases without a gene match: 9. CDR1 and CDR2, looked up from the germline V gene (reference sequence), are MNHEY and SMNVEV. The treatment or condition label, read with the paper, signifies: roughly 19 received Ad26.COV2.S at low or high dose, single or two shots; five or six received placebo; per-sample allocation not given. Repertoires of vaccine and placebo recipients were sequenced from samples collected on day 63 after the first injection. In Cohort 1b, about two dozen adults aged 18-55 years were enrolled at a single site in Boston, USA, between 29 July and 7 August 2020. As a vaccine, Ad26.COV2.S was a replication-incompetent adenovirus type 26 vector that expressed a prefusion-stabilized SARS-CoV-2 spike protein derived from the original Wuhan strain.

TCRbeta CDR3 regions were sequenced with the immunoSEQ Assay. After extraction, genomic DNA underwent amplification by bias-controlled multiplex PCR, followed by high-throughput sequencing. Per the original workflow: Collapsing and filtering of sequences were performed to quantify the absolute abundance of each unique TCRbeta CDR3 region. T cell fraction was estimated by normalization of TCRbeta template counts to usable DNA, with usable DNA being measured through amplification of reference genes present in all nucleated cells. Repertoire TCRs were annotated as SARS-CoV-2-specific by exact matching of V gene, CDR3 amino acid sequence and J gene to a known reactive TCR set. The reference SARS-CoV-2 TCR set was obtained from MIRA and was filtered for enrichment in COVID-19-positive ImmuneCODE repertoires, whereby public or cross-reactive TCRs were removed. Based on the MIRA antigens, annotated TCRs were further analysed at the level of specific ORF or position within ORF. Breadth was defined as annotated unique rearrangements over total unique productive rearrangements; depth was the summed frequency of those rearrangements. TCR breadth was compared between groups using two-sided Wilcoxon rank-sum tests. TCRdb limited this immuneACCESS table to in-frame rearrangements with V and J called. A share of clones is missing; checked studies link under half to unresolved V genes, and the rest is unexplained. V and J calls plus clone size are reproduced from that table; the DNA served to infer D and trimming. This sample gives about 350,000 clones in total; more than 85% of them show up just once. The top ten clonotypes cover approximately 4.5% of the sample.

The clonotype originates from a person between 18 and 65 years old who received the Ad26.COV2.S COVID-19 vaccine or a placebo. Here the chain combines TRBV27 and TRBJ2-7; 11 of the junction bases match TRBD2. The material was peripheral blood, obtained in a trial of Ad26.COV2.S vaccine versus placebo. The DNA sequence is TGTGCCAGCAGAGTTTCCGGGACTAGCGGAACCTACGAGCAGTACTTC. Its protein is CASRVSGTSGTYEQYF.